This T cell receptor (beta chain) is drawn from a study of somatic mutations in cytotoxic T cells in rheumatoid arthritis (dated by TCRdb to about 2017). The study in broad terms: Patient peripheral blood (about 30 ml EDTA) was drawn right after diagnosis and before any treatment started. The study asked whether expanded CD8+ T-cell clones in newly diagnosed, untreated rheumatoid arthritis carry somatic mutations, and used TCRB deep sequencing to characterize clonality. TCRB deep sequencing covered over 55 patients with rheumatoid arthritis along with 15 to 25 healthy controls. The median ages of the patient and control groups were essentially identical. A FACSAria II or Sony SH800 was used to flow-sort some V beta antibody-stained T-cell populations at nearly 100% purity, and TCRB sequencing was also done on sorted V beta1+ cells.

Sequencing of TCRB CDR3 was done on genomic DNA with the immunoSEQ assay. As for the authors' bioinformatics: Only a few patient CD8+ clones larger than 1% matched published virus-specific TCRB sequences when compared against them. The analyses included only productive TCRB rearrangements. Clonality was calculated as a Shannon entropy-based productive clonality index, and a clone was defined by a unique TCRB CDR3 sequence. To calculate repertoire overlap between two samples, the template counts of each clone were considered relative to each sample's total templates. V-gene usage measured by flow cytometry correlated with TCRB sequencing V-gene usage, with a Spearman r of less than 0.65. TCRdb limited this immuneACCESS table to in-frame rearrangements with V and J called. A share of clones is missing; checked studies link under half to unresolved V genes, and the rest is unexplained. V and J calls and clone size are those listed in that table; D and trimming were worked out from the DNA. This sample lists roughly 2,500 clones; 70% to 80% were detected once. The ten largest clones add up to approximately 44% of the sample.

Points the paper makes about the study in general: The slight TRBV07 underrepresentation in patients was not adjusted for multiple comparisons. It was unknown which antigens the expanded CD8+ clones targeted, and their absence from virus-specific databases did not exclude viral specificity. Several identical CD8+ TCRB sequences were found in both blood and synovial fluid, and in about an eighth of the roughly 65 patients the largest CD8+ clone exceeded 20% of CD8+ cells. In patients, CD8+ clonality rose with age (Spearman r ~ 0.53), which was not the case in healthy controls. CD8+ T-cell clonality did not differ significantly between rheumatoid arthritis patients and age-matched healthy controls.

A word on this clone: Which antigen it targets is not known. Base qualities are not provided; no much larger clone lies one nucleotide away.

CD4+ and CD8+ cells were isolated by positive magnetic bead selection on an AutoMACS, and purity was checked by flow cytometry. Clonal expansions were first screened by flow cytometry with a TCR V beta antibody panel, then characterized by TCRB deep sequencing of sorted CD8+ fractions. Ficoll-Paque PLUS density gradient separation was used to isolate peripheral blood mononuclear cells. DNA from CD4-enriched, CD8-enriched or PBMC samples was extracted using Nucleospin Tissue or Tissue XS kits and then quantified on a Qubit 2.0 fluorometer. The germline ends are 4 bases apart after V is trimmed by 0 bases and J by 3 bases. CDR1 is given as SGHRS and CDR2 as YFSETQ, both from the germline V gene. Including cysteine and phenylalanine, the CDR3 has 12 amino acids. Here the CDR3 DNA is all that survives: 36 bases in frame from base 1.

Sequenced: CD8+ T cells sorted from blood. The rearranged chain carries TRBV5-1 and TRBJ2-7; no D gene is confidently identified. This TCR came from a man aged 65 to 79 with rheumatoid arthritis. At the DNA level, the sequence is TGCGCCAGCAGCTTGGACGGCTACGAGCAGTACTTC. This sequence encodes CASSLDGYEQYF.